The T cell receptor (beta chain) under discussion was sequenced for a study of monozygotic twins with inflammatory bowel disease. Study-level findings and limits: Individual T cell subtypes were not distinguishable. With others, IBD patients shared fewer clonotypes than healthy twins did, especially with disease activity. A single strong IBD-associated signal or clonotype was not supported by the findings.

About this clonotype: Its antigen is unknown.

TCRdb reworked the 5' RACE reads into one entry per CDR3 protein, no DNA. The repertoire table contains 400,000 or so distinct CDR3 sequences. In germline, CDR1 is SGHRS, CDR2 YFSETQ. The CDR3 runs to 14 residues. The gene calls are TRBV5-1 and TRBJ1-1; the D call from TCRdb, TRBD1, cannot be confirmed without DNA. The clonotype originates from a human donor with ulcerative colitis or Crohn's disease, or a healthy co-twin of an affected twin (not recorded which). Sequences were obtained from blood. CDR3 residues: CASSLSPDRTRFFF.